This TCR beta chain was retrieved from a study of blood T cell repertoires in COVID-19 (dated by TCRdb to between 2020 and 2021). Background on the whole study: Samples from collaborators originated in the United States, Italy and Spain and spanned both the acute and convalescent phases of COVID-19. Deeply sampled blood TCRbeta repertoires from subjects exposed to, actively infected with, or recovered from COVID-19 were included in the dataset. HLA class I and class II types, where available, came from metadata supplied by the sample provider rather than from assay-based typing. The repertoires were made available in a free public database intended to serve as a resource for research on the immune response to SARS-CoV-2. The sample metadata nearly always contained a de-identified subject ID, COVID-19 status, age in years and sex. Samples were obtained from the ongoing ImmuneRACE study (first 160 participants) and from some 1,200 subjects provided by 6 global collaborators. The material from the prospective study consisted of cDNA or gDNA derived from T cells, B-cell-depleted T cells, or PBMCs.

Enrolling through a virtual design, the prospective study's participants ranged in age from about 18 to 89 years and lived across 24 United States geographic areas. Cohort assignment in the prospective study relied on participant-reported clinical history from a screening survey and a study questionnaire. ImmuneRACE Cohort 3 recovered participants were defined by two consecutive negative NP/OP PCR tests, healthcare professional clearance, or symptom resolution. Each participant in the prospective study had whole blood, serum and a nasopharyngeal or oropharyngeal swab collected by mobile phlebotomists. Over a roughly 2-month period, participants in the prospective study had the option of providing additional blood draws and questionnaires. Before DNA extraction, blood samples from the prospective study were shipped at room temperature or frozen. Points on this clone: Its recognized antigen is unknown. Base quality data are lacking; no much larger clone is found one base away.

TCRbeta CDR3 regions were amplified from genomic DNA using the immunoSEQ Assay, a bias-controlled multiplex PCR. From the authors' description of their analysis: Within the assay, amplification of reference gene primers was used to estimate how many nucleated cells each sample contained. To quantify the absolute abundance of each unique TCRbeta CDR3 rearrangement, sequence reads were collapsed and filtered. Productive Simpson clonality was computed per sample as the square root of Simpson's diversity index over productive rearrangements. TCRdb's version of the immuneACCESS table is confined to in-frame rearrangements and falls short of the full clone set. An unresolved V gene accounts for under half of the shortfall where checked; the remainder is of unknown origin. That table supplies the V and J calls and clone size; D and trimming were determined from the DNA. Across this sample there are about 440,000 clones, with roughly 91% seen only once. The ten largest make up 0.6% to 0.7% of the sample.

CDR1 is given as MDHEN and CDR2 as SYDVKM, both from the germline V gene. V loses 7 bases at its end and J loses 0 bases; junction bases beyond the gene matches: 2. From its cysteine to its phenylalanine, the CDR3 spans 14 amino acids. Only the CDR3 portion is preserved as DNA: 42 bases, with reading frame beginning at the first base. What the work shows at the level of the full study, not this receptor alone: The amount of clinical and demographic metadata varied by source and participant and was provided uncurated.

The TCR originated in a man in his late teens or twenties who had recovered from COVID-19. Input material: PBMCs or T cells enriched from blood (not recorded which). In this chain, TRBV28 is recombined with TRBJ1-1; 10 bases in between match TRBD1. For the CDR3, the sequence is CASKDRGLNTEAFF. The sequenced DNA is TGTGCCAGCAAGGACAGGGGGTTGAACACTGAAGCTTTCTTT.